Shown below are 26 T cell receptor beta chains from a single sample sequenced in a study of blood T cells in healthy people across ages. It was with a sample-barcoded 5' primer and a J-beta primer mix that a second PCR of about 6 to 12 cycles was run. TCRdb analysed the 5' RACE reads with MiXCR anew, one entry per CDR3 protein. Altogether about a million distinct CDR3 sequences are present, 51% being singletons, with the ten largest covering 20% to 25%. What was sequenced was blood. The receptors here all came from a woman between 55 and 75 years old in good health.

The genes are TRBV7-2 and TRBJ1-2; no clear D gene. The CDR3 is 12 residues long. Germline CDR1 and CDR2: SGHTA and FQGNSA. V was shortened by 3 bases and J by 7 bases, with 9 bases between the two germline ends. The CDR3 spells CASSLTTIGYTF. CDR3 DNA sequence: TGTGCCAGCAGCTTGACTACTATTGGCTACACCTTC.

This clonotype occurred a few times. DNA for the CDR3: TGTGCCAGCTCAACCGGTGCGAATGAAAAACTGTTTTTT. It translates to CASSTGANEKLFF. J is TRBJ1-4 and V is TRBV18, with D uncertain. CDR1 and CDR2 from the germline V gene are KGHSH and LQKENI. V lost 5 bases and J 5 bases, leaving 9 bases between the germline ends. The CDR3 is 13 residues long.

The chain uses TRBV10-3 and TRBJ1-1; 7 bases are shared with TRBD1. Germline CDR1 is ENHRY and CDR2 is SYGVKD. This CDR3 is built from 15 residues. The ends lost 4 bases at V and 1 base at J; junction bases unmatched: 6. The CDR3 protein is CAISGTRTGNTEAFF. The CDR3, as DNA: TGTGCCATCAGTGGAACTCGGACAGGGAACACTGAAGCTTTCTTT.

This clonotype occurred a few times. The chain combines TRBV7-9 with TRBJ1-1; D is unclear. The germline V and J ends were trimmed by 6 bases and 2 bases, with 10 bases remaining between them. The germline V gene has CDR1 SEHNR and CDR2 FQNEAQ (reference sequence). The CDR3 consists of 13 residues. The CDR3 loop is CASSASFNTEAFF. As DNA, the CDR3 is TGTGCCAGCAGTGCCTCATTTAACACTGAAGCTTTCTTT.

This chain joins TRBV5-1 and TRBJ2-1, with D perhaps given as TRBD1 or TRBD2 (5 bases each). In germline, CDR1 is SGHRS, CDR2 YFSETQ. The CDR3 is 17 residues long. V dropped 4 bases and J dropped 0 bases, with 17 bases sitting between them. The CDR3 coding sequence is TGCGCCAGCAGCCAGTGGGGGTCTGATAGCTCCTACAATGAGCAGTTCTTC. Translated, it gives CASSQWGSDSSYNEQFF.

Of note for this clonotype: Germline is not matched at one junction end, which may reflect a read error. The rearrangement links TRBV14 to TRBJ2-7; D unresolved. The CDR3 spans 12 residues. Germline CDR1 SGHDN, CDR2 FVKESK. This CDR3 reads CASIQVSYEQYF. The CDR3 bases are TGTGCCAGCATCCAAGTGAGCTACGAGCAGTACTTC.

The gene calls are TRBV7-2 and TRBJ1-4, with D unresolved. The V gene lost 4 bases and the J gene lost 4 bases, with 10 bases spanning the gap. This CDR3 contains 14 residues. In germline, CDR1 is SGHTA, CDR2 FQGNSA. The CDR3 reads CASSSIGLNEKLFF. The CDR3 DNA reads TGTGCCAGCAGCTCGATTGGACTTAATGAAAAACTGTTTTTT.

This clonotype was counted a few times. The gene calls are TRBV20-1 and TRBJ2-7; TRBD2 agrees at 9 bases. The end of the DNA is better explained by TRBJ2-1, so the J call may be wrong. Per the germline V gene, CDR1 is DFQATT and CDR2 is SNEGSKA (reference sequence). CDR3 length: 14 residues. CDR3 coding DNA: TGCAGTGCTAAGCGGGAGGCCCCTCGGAATGAGCAGTTCTTC. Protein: CSAKREAPRNEQFF.

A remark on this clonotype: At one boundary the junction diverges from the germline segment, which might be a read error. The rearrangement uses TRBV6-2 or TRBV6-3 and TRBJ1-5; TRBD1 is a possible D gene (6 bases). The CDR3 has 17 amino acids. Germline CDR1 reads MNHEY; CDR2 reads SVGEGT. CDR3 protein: CASSRKGGEYWNQPQHF. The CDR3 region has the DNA TGTGCTAGCAGCAGGAAAGGGGGTGAATATTGGAATCAGCCCCAGCATTTT.

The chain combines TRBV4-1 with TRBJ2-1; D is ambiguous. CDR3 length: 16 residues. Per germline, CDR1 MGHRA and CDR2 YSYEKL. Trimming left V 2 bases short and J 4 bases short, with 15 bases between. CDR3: CASSQPRQTPYNEQFF. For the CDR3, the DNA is TGCGCCAGCAGCCAACCACGGCAGACCCCTTACAATGAGCAGTTCTTC.

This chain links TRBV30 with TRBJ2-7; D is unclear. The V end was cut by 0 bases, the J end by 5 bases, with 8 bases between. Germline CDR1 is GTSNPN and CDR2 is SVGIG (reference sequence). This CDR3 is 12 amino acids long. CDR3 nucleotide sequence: TGTGCCTGGAGTGTACAAGGTCACGAGCAGTACTTC. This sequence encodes CAWSVQGHEQYF.

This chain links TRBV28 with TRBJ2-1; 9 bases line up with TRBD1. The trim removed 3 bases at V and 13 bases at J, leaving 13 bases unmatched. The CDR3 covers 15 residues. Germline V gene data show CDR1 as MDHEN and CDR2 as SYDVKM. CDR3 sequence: CASSLGQGLSKTQFF. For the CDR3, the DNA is TGTGCCAGCAGTTTGGGACAGGGACTCTCAAAGACCCAGTTCTTC.

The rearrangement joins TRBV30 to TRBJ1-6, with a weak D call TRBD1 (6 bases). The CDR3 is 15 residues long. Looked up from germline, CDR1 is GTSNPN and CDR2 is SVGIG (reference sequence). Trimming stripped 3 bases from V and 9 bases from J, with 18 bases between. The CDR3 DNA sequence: TGTGCCTGGAGAGCCCTCAGGGGAGGAGGTTCACCCCTCCACTTT. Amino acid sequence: CAWRALRGGGSPLHF.

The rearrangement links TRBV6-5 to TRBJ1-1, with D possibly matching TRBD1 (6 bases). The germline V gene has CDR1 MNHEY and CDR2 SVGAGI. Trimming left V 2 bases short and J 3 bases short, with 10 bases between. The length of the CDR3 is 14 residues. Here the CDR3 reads CASSYERGDTEAFF. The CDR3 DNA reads TGTGCCAGCAGTTACGAGAGGGGGGACACTGAAGCTTTCTTT.

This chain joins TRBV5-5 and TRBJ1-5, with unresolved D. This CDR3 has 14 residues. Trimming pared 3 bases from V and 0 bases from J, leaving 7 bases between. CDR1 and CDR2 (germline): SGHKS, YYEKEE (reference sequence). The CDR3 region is CASSSEYSNQPQHF. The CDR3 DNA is TGTGCCAGCAGCTCGGAATATAGCAATCAGCCCCAGCATTTT.

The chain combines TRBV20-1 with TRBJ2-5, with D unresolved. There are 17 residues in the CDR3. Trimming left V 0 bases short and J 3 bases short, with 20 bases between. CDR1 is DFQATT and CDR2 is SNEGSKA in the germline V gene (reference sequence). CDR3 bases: TGCAGTGCTAGAGACCGACCCCCCTTAGCCGAGGAAGAGACCCAGTACTTC. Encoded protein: CSARDRPPLAEEETQYF.

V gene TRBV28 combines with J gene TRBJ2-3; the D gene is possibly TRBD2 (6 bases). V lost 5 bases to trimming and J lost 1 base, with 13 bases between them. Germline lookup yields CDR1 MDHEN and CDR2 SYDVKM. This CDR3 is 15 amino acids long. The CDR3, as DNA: TGTGCCAGCAGTCTAGCGTCTAGGGGCACAGATACGCAGTATTTT. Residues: CASSLASRGTDTQYF.

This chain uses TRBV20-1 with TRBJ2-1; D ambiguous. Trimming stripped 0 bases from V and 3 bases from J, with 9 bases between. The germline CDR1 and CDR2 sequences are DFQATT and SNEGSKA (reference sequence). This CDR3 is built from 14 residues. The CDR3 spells CSARDGASYNEQFF. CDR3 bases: TGCAGTGCTAGAGACGGCGCTAGCTACAATGAGCAGTTCTTC.

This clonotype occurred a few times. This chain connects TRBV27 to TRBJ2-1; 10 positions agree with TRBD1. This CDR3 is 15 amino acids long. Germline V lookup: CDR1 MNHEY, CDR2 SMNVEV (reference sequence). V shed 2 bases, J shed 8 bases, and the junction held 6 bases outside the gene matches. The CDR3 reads CASSLGGQGFYEQFF. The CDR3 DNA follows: TGTGCCAGCAGTTTAGGGGGACAGGGGTTCTATGAGCAGTTCTTC.

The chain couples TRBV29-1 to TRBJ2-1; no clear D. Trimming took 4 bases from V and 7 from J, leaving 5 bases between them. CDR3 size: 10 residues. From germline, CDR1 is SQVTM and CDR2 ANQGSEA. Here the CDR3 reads CSVVWNEQFF. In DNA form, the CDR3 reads TGCAGCGTTGTGTGGAATGAGCAGTTCTTC.

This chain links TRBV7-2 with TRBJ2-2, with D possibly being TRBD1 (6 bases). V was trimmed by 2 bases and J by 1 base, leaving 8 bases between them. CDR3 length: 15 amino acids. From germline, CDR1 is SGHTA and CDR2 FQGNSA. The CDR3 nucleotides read TGTGCCAGCAGCTTACAGGGGCGGAACACCGGGGAGCTGTTTTTT. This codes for CASSLQGRNTGELFF.

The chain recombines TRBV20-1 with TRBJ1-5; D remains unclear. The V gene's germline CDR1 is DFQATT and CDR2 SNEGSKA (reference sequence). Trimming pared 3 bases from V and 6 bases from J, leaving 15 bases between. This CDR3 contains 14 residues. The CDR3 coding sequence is TGCAGTGCTAGTCGGCCGGAATTGGGTCAGCCCCAGCATTTT. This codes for CSASRPELGQPQHF.

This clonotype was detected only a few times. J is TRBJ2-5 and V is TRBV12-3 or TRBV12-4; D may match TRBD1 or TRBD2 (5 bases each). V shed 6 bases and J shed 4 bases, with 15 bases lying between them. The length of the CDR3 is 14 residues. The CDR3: CASSFYRDGETQYF. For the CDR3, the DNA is TGTGCCAGCAGCTTCTACCGGGACGGAGAGACCCAGTACTTC.

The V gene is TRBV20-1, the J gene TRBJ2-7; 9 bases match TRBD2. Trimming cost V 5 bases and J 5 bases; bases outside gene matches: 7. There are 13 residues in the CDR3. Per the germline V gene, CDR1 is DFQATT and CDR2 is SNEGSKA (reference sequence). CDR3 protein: CSAGNSGSDEQYF. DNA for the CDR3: TGCAGTGCTGGAAATAGCGGGAGTGACGAGCAGTACTTC.

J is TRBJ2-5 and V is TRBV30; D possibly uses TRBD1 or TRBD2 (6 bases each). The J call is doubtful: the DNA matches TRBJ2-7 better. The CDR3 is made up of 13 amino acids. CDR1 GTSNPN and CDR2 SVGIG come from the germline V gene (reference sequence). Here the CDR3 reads CAWSVGGPAEQYF. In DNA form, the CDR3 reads TGTGCCTGGAGTGTAGGGGGGCCTGCCGAGCAGTACTTC.

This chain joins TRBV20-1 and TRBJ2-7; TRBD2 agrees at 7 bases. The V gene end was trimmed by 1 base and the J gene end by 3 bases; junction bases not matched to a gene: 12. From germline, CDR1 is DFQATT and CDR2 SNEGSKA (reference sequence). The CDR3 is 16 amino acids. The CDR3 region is CSARALEGLTYYEQYF. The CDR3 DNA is TGCAGTGCTAGAGCACTAGAGGGACTAACTTACTACGAGCAGTACTTC.